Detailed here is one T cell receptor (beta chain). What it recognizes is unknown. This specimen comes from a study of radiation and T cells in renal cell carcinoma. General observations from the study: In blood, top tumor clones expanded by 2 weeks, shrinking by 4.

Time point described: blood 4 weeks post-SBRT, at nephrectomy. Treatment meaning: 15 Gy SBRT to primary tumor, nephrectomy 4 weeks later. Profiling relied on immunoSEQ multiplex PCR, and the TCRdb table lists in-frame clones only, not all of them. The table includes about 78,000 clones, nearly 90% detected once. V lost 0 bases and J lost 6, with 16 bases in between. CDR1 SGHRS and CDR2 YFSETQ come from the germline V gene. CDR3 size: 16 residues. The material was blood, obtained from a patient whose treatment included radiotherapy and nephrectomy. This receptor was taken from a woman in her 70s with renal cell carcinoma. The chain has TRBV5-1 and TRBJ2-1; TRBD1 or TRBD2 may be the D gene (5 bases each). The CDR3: CASSLEVSGASNEQFF. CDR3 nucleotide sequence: TGCGCCAGCAGCTTGGAGGTGTCCGGGGCCTCCAATGAGCAGTTCTTC.